This is a list of T cell receptor beta chains from one sample in a study of vaccination and CD4 T cells after COVID-19. TCRdb called the PCR reads again in MiXCR, with one record for every CDR3 protein. The repertoire has 15,000 to 19,000 distinct CDR3 sequences, 45% to 65% of them found once; the top ten carry roughly 12%. No antigen has been identified for these receptors. Source material: CD4+ T cells from blood, cultured in vitro. Receptors originate from a human donor who had recovered from COVID-19. Both conserved end residues are part of each CDR3.

>TRBJ2-7|TRBV11-3
CASSLWRPGPYEQYF
>TRBJ1-6|TRBV7-8
CASSSTGGYNSPLHF
>TRBJ1-6|TRBV7-9
CASSPTGDSTPLHF
>TRBJ1-2|TRBV28
CASSIGTGGHGYTF
>TRBJ1-2|TRBV18
CASSPPSGPAGYGYTF
>TRBJ2-1|TRBV6-1
CASTTSGSYNEQFF
>TRBJ2-5|TRBV6-5
CASSSVETQYF
>TRBJ1-2|TRBV4-3
CASSQERSDSGYTF
>TRBJ1-1|TRBV6-4
CASSADRHTEAFF
>TRBJ1-2|TRBV23-1
CASSLRGEMYGYTF
>TRBJ2-1|TRBV19
CASSPRTSGRYNEQFF
>TRBJ1-2|TRBV7-2
CASSLLDRGFYGYTF
>TRBJ1-2|TRBV6-2/TRBV6-3
CASTRAGENYGYTF
>TRBJ2-2|TRBV6-4
CASSDSGGHTGELFF
>TRBJ2-2|TRBV7-2
CASSRPSYANTGELFF
>TRBJ2-5|TRBV6-2/TRBV6-3
CASRSGLANQETQYF
>TRBJ1-1|TRBV19
CASNSQGMNTEAFF
>TRBJ1-1|TRBV6-1
CALRWEEGAEAFF
>TRBJ2-3|TRBV10-1
CASSEATDTDTQYF
>TRBJ1-5|TRBV6-5
CASSYGDAQPQHF
>TRBJ2-7|TRBV19
CASSIPLGGVSGEQYF
>TRBJ2-2|TRBV25-1
CASTPQGGSGELFF
>TRBJ2-1|TRBV25-1
CASRIGLAGNNEQFF
>TRBJ2-2|TRBV24-1
CATSDSRASGRGYTGELFF
>TRBJ1-2|TRBV12-3/TRBV12-4
CASRVGTNYGYTF
>TRBJ1-2|TRBV3-1
CASSQGIGYGYTF
>TRBJ2-7|TRBV6-5
CASSYPRAGQESSYEQYF
>TRBJ2-5|TRBV9
CASSVGDRRYETQYF
>TRBJ2-1|TRBV24-1
CATSDPGQGQNEQFF
>TRBJ1-5|TRBV12-3/TRBV12-4
CASSLGKVGNQPQHF
>TRBJ1-6|TRBV6-1
CASGQVPLRYNSPLHF
>TRBJ2-5|TRBV29-1
CSVLTPLGGAETQYF
>TRBJ1-5|TRBV2
CASKASRISPQHF
>TRBJ1-2|TRBV7-2
CASSLVGLGGYTF
>TRBJ1-3|TRBV11-2
CASSPFRGSGNTIYF
>TRBJ1-5|TRBV11-2
CASSLDRGGQPQHF
>TRBJ2-3|TRBV20-1
CSVRTANTDTQYF
>TRBJ1-1|TRBV12-3/TRBV12-4
CASSPGTAFEAFF